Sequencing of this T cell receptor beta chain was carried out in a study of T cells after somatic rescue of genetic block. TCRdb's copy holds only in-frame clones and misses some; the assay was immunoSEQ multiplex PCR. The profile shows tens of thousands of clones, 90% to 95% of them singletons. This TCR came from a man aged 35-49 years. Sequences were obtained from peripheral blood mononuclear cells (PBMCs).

CDR3 DNA sequence: TGTGCCAGCAGTTACTCGGGGTCAGGGGGCTATGGCTACACCTTC. It codes for CASSYSGSGGYGYTF. V gene TRBV6-5 combines with J gene TRBJ1-2; 7 nucleotides align to TRBD1. CDR1 MNHEY and CDR2 SVGAGI come from the germline V gene. The ends lost 0 bases at V and 4 bases at J; junction bases unmatched: 5. The CDR3 spans 15 residues.